This note documents a single TCR beta chain sequence. The sample comes from a study of T cell responses to AZD1222 COVID-19 vaccine. Repertoires were generated with immunoSEQ multiplex PCR, while TCRdb's copy carries only in-frame clones and drops some. This table has some 180,000 clones, approximately 90% appearing once. Germline V gene lookup returns CDR1 SGHVS and CDR2 FNYEAQ. This CDR3 is 15 amino acids long. The V gene end was trimmed by 5 bases and the J gene end by 6 bases; junction bases not matched to a gene: 8. The chain joins TRBV7-6 to TRBJ1-5; 9 nucleotides line up with TRBD1. The source is an adult who received the MenACWY meningococcal vaccine as a control. The starting material was peripheral blood, obtained 28 days after the second dose of the MenACWY control vaccine. CDR3 nucleotides: TGTGCCAGCAGCAAGGGGACAGGGATGGGTCAGCCCCAGCATTTT. Protein: CASSKGTGMGQPQHF. The full variable domain, in which reference TRBV7-6 and TRBJ1-5 provide the parts outside the CDR3, is GAGVSQSPRYKVTKRGQDVALRCDPISGHVSLYWYRQALGQGPEFLTYFNYEAQQDKSGLPNDRFSAERPEGSISTLTIQRTEQRDSAMYRCASSKGTGMGQPQHFGDGTRLSIL.